These 22 T cell receptor beta chains were sequenced from one sample in a study of T cells in Graves' hyperthyroidism and ophthalmopathy. Amplification of TCR beta CDR3 regions used RNA as the template. An initial round of RT-PCR targeting the TCR CDR3 relied on the HTBI primer set. TCRdb reprocessed the multiplex PCR reads with MiXCR, giving one entry per CDR3 protein. The sample includes hundreds of thousands of distinct CDR3 sequences, around 21% of them seen just once. What was sequenced was blood. The receptors stem from a man aged 25 to 40 with Graves' ophthalmopathy.

This clonotype was seen a handful of times. The chain links TRBV7-9 to TRBJ1-6, with unresolved D. The CDR3 has 14 amino acids. Germline V CDR1 and CDR2: SEHNR, FQNEAQ (reference sequence). V lost 3 bases to trimming and J lost 7 bases, with 10 bases between them. CDR3 DNA sequence: TGTGCCAGCAGCTTTGATCCGGTCAATTCACCCCTCCACTTT. Amino acids: CASSFDPVNSPLHF. Supplemented by reference TRBV7-9 and TRBJ1-6, the full variable domain reads DTGVSQNPRHKITKRGQNVTFRCDPISEHNRLYWYRQTLGQGPEFLTYFQNEAQLEKSRLLSDRFSAERPKGSFSTLEIQRTEQGDSAMYLCASSFDPVNSPLHFGNGTRLTVT.

This clonotype was counted many times. V usage is TRBV24-1 and J usage is TRBJ1-2; D is possibly TRBD1 (5 bases). From germline, CDR1 is KGHDR and CDR2 SFDVKD. The CDR3 contains 14 residues. V lost 4 bases and J 3 bases, leaving 11 bases between the germline ends. CDR3 sequence (DNA): TGTGCCACCAGTGAGACCGGGGACGACTATGGCTACACCTTC. This gives the protein CATSETGDDYGYTF.

The chain uses TRBV4-1 and TRBJ2-1; 14 bases map to TRBD2. Germline V lookup: CDR1 MGHRA, CDR2 YSYEKL. Trimming cost V 5 bases and J 1 base; bases outside gene matches: 13. The CDR3 spans 20 residues. The CDR3 protein is CASSSRQWGLAGDSYNEQFF. In DNA form, the CDR3 reads TGCGCCAGCAGCTCCAGACAGTGGGGACTAGCGGGGGATTCCTACAATGAGCAGTTCTTC.

The rearrangement joins TRBV7-9 to TRBJ2-1; either TRBD1 or TRBD2 may supply D (5 bases each). Germline lookup yields CDR1 SEHNR and CDR2 FQNEAQ (reference sequence). Trimming shortened V by 1 base and J by 6 bases, and 19 bases separated the two germline ends. The CDR3 is made up of 17 amino acids. CDR3 nucleotide sequence: TGTGCCAGCAGCTTAGGGATACCCCTGACTGGGACCAATGAGCAGTTCTTC. Protein sequence: CASSLGIPLTGTNEQFF.

The rearrangement joins TRBV7-9 to TRBJ2-1; D possibly corresponds to TRBD1 (5 bases). Trimming stripped 4 bases from V and 4 bases from J, with 20 bases between. In germline, CDR1 is SEHNR, CDR2 FQNEAQ (reference sequence). This CDR3 has 17 amino acids. This CDR3 reads CASSSNRPGTIYNEQFF. In nucleotides, the CDR3 is TGTGCCAGCAGCTCCAACAGGCCTGGAACAATATACAATGAGCAGTTCTTC.

This clonotype turned up a few times. The chain is built from TRBV6-6 and TRBJ2-5, with 7 bases lining up with TRBD2. Germline V gene lookup returns CDR1 MNHNY and CDR2 SVGAGI (reference sequence). CDR3 size: 17 residues. J lost 4 bases, V lost 0 bases, and 11 bases had no gene match. The CDR3 DNA reads as TGTGCCAGCAGTTACTCCCGGACTAGTCTTCAGGCAGAGACCCAGTACTTC. Residues: CASSYSRTSLQAETQYF.

To note about this clonotype: This may be a read error, as it is one base from a much larger clone. This chain joins TRBV5-1 and TRBJ2-1; maybe TRBD1 (6 bases). The CDR3 sequence is 13 residues long. The ends were cut back, 10 bases at V and 7 bases at J, with 18 bases in the middle. Germline values: CDR1 SGHRS, CDR2 YFSETQ. The CDR3 DNA reads as TGCGCCGGTATTGAACAGGGTAAAAATGAGCAGTTCTTC. Protein sequence: CAGIEQGKNEQFF.

The rearrangement joins TRBV6-2 or TRBV6-3 to TRBJ2-7; 8 bases fit TRBD2. Germline-derived CDR1 and CDR2 are MNHEY and SVGEGT. The V gene end was trimmed by 5 bases and the J gene end by 0 bases; junction bases not matched to a gene: 6. The CDR3 contains 15 residues. DNA of the CDR3: TGTGCCAGCAGTGCTACTAGCGGACTCTCCTACGAGCAGTACTTC. Protein: CASSATSGLSYEQYF.

This clonotype occurred a few times. The chain combines TRBV28 with TRBJ1-4; TRBD1 matches at 12 bases. The length of the CDR3 is 15 residues. V dropped 5 bases and J dropped 8; count of bases not matched to a gene: 6. CDR1 and CDR2 from the germline V gene are MDHEN and SYDVKM. CDR3 nucleotides: TGTGCCAGCAGTCCCCTCGGGACAGGGGGCGAAAAACTGTTTTTT. Translating it yields CASSPLGTGGEKLFF.

In nucleotides, the CDR3 is TGTGCCAGCAGCCACCGAGGACTAGCGGGAAAGAGCACAGATACGCAGTATTTT. Its translation: CASSHRGLAGKSTDTQYF. The rearrangement joins TRBV3-1 to TRBJ2-3, with TRBD2 identical over 12 bases. The CDR3 spans 18 residues. The germline gives CDR1 LGHDT, CDR2 YNNKEL (reference sequence). The V segment lost 3 bases and the J segment 0 bases; nucleotides outside the gene matches: 7.

This clonotype has only a few counts. The chain combines TRBV10-2 with TRBJ2-3, with D possibly called TRBD1 or TRBD2 (5 bases each). Germline lookup yields CDR1 WSHSY and CDR2 SAAADI. This CDR3 region has 17 residues. Trimming cost V 3 bases and J 1 base, with 17 bases left between them. In DNA, the CDR3 is TGCGCCAGCAGTGACGGGACGAACCACCATGGCACAGATACGCAGTATTTT. Amino acids: CASSDGTNHHGTDTQYF.

The rearrangement uses TRBV24-1 and TRBJ2-1, with a weak D call TRBD2 (5 bases). In germline, CDR1 is KGHDR, CDR2 SFDVKD. Trimming took off 10 bases at V and 5 bases at J, with 11 bases between the two ends. This CDR3 region has 12 residues. Here the CDR3 reads CATGEADNEQFF. The CDR3 nucleotides are TGTGCCACGGGAGAAGCGGACAATGAGCAGTTCTTC.

This clonotype occurred many times. The V and J genes are TRBV30 and TRBJ2-7; D is uncertain. V lost 2 bases and J 2 bases, leaving 4 bases between the germline ends. CDR3 length equals 11 residues. Germline V gene sequence: CDR1 GTSNPN, CDR2 SVGIG (reference sequence). The CDR3 reads CAWSTTYEQYF. DNA of the CDR3: TGTGCCTGGAGTACAACCTACGAGCAGTACTTC. Looking up the rest from reference TRBV30 and TRBJ2-7 gives the full variable domain: SQTIHQWPATLVQPVGSPLSLECTVEGTSNPNLYWYRQAAGRGLQLLFYSVGIGQISSEVPQNLSASRPQDRQFILSSKKLLLSDSGFYLCAWSTTYEQYFGPGTRLTVT.

V and J are TRBV20-1 and TRBJ2-7; D is perhaps TRBD1 or TRBD2 (5 bases each). Germline V gene sequence: CDR1 DFQATT, CDR2 SNEGSKA (reference sequence). The CDR3 extends over 14 amino acids. V lost 7 bases and J 5 bases, leaving 21 bases between the germline ends. CDR3 loop: CSVKGEGPIHEQYF. The CDR3 nucleotides read TGCAGTGTGAAGGGAGAGGGGCCTATCCACGAGCAGTACTTC.

The V and J genes are TRBV11-1 and TRBJ2-3, with D perhaps being TRBD1 or TRBD2 (5 bases each). The CDR3 is 17 amino acids. The germline CDR1 and CDR2 sequences are SGHAT and FQDESV (reference sequence). V was cut by 5 bases and J by 1 base, with 19 bases left in between. CDR3 nucleotide sequence: TGTGCCAGCAGCCCGTTTACCGGGACCGGAGGCACAGATACGCAGTATTTT. It is translated as CASSPFTGTGGTDTQYF.

To note about this clonotype: One base away lies a much larger clone, so this may be a sequencing read error. The gene calls are TRBV28 and TRBJ2-7; 7 bases fit TRBD1. After removal of 8 bases from V and 3 bases from J, the junction contained 10 bases not matched to a gene. The germline gives CDR1 MDHEN, CDR2 SYDVKM. The CDR3 runs to 14 residues. The chain's CDR3 is CASCLRQGFYEQYF. The CDR3 nucleotides read TGTGCCAGCTGTCTCAGACAGGGTTTCTACGAGCAGTACTTC. Full variable domain (missing parts from reference TRBV28 and TRBJ2-7): DVKVTQSSRYLVKRTGEKVFLECVQDMDHENMFWYRQDPGLGLRLIYFSYDVKMKEKGDIPEGYSVSREKKERFSLILESASTNQTSMYLCASCLRQGFYEQYFGPGTRLTVT.

About this clonotype: A read error may produce the germline difference seen at one junction end. The rearrangement uses TRBV7-9 and TRBJ1-2, with a weak D call TRBD1 (5 bases). This CDR3 has 14 residues. Germline CDR1 is SEHNR and CDR2 is FQNEAQ (reference sequence). CDR3 protein: CASSQRSGDYGYIF. For the CDR3, the DNA is TGTGCCAGCAGCCAACGCTCTGGGGACTATGGCTACATCTTC.

Only a few counts were recorded for this clonotype. This rearrangement joins TRBV5-6 to TRBJ2-5; 9 bases align to TRBD1. Trimming took 5 bases from V and 3 from J; bases not matched to a gene: 5. Germline-derived CDR1 and CDR2 are SGHDT and YYEEEE. CDR3 length: 14 amino acids. CDR3 nucleotides: TGTGCCAGCAGAACCACAGGGGGCAAAGAGACCCAGTACTTC. Amino acids: CASRTTGGKETQYF.

This clonotype occurred a few times. J is TRBJ1-5 and V is TRBV28; TRBD1 aligns across 9 bases. The germline V gene encodes CDR1 MDHEN and CDR2 SYDVKM. The CDR3 extends over 16 amino acids. V lost 5 bases and J lost 3; bases outside the gene matches: 8. For the CDR3, the DNA is TGTGCCAGCAGTAGCAGACAGGGGGGTGACAATCAGCCCCAGCATTTT. Amino acids: CASSSRQGGDNQPQHF.

The J gene is TRBJ1-2, the V gene TRBV6-1; tentatively, D is TRBD1 (6 bases). The CDR3 is made up of 15 amino acids. V lost 8 bases and J 1 base, leaving 17 bases between the germline ends. Germline CDR1 MNHNS, CDR2 SASEGT. The CDR3 DNA follows: TGTGCCAGCCACCCTGGACAGCTCTTTAACTATGGCTACACCTTC. Residues: CASHPGQLFNYGYTF.

Many counts were recorded for this clonotype. This chain connects TRBV20-1 to TRBJ2-3, with 7 bases lining up with TRBD1. Per the germline V gene, CDR1 is DFQATT and CDR2 is SNEGSKA (reference sequence). There are 15 residues in the CDR3. V trimming: 1 base; J trimming: 2 bases; junction bases outside the gene matches: 6. CDR3 nucleotides: TGCAGTGCTAGAGGGGACAGAGATAACACAGATACGCAGTATTTT. Protein: CSARGDRDNTDTQYF.

This clonotype was recorded a few times. The chain links TRBV10-3 to TRBJ2-2, with a possible D match to TRBD1 (6 bases). V was trimmed by 9 bases and J by 1 base, leaving 12 bases between them. This CDR3 is built from 14 residues. The germline V gene encodes CDR1 ENHRY and CDR2 SYGVKD. The CDR3 protein is CAIAQGLNTGELFF. CDR3 DNA sequence: TGTGCCATAGCACAGGGTCTGAACACCGGGGAGCTGTTTTTT.